What follows are 22 T cell receptor beta chains derived from one specimen sequenced in a study of CD8+CD57+ T cells in acquired aplastic anemia. The TCR beta profiling, which covered VDJ combination and CDR3 sequence, was carried out using genomic DNA as the template. From the reads, TCRdb called clonotypes with MiXCR, one entry per CDR3 protein. There are approximately 470,000 distinct CDR3 sequences in the sample; approximately 32% occur only once, and around 0.82% lies in the top ten. CD8+CD57+ cell expansion, shown by flow cytometry, had occurred in the patients selected for sequencing. The material sequenced was sorted CD4+, CD8+, or CD8+CD57+ T cells (not recorded which) from PBMCs. The receptors shown here come from a human donor with aplastic anemia.

The sample holds one count of this clonotype. The chain is built from TRBV7-8 and TRBJ1-1; 10 bases agree with TRBD1. J was trimmed by 6 bases and V by 6 bases; bases with no gene match: 13. Germline values: CDR1 SGHVS, CDR2 FQNEAQ. The CDR3 contains 16 residues. The DNA for the CDR3 is TGTGCCAGCAGGTCCGGGACAGGGGTTCTCTACCCTGAAGCTTTCTTT. Its translation is CASRSGTGVLYPEAFF.

This clonotype was seen many times. The chain couples TRBV20-1 to TRBJ2-7; D is tentatively TRBD1 or TRBD2 (5 bases each). The CDR3 sequence is 14 residues long. Trimming took 3 bases from V and 2 from J, leaving 14 bases between them. CDR1 is DFQATT and CDR2 is SNEGSKA in the germline V gene (reference sequence). The CDR3 is CSASDGGVPYEQYF. The CDR3 region has the DNA TGCAGTGCTAGTGATGGGGGAGTCCCCTACGAGCAGTACTTC.

CDR3 in DNA: TGTGCCAGCAGTCCGAGACAGGGGGCTAATGAAAAACTGTTTTTT. The encoded protein is CASSPRQGANEKLFF. The chain is built from TRBV27 and TRBJ1-4, with TRBD1 identical over 9 bases. V lost 5 bases to trimming and J lost 3 bases; unmatched junction nucleotides: 4. The germline V gene encodes CDR1 MNHEY and CDR2 SMNVEV (reference sequence). There are 15 residues in the CDR3.

This clonotype was seen more than once but under ten times. The V and J genes are TRBV12-3 or TRBV12-4 and TRBJ2-7, with D perhaps TRBD1 (5 bases). There are 15 residues in the CDR3. Trimming removed 6 bases at V and 0 bases at J, with 15 bases between. This chain's CDR3 is CASSYIDSISYEQYF. The CDR3 DNA reads TGTGCCAGCAGCTACATAGACAGTATCTCCTACGAGCAGTACTTC.

The chain is built from TRBV5-1 and TRBJ1-1; tentative D call: TRBD1 (5 bases). Trimming took 4 bases from V and 1 from J, leaving 11 bases between them. This CDR3 is built from 14 residues. CDR1 is SGHRS, CDR2 YFSETQ, per germline. In DNA form, the CDR3 reads TGCGCCAGCAGCCAAGGGACCCCGAACACTGAAGCTTTCTTT. It translates to CASSQGTPNTEAFF.

The table lists this clonotype with many counts. The rearrangement links TRBV29-1 to TRBJ1-5; D is uncertain. Trimming removed 4 bases from V and 3 bases from J, with 13 bases in between. CDR3 size: 14 residues. Germline values: CDR1 SQVTM, CDR2 ANQGSEA. CDR3 coding DNA: TGCAGCGTTGCTATGGACGGAACCAATCAGCCCCAGCATTTT. Its translation: CSVAMDGTNQPQHF.

The chain combines TRBV13 with TRBJ2-3, with 11 bases aligning to TRBD2. The junction had 7 bases not matched to a gene; V was cut back by 5 bases and J by 0 bases. The CDR3 extends over 17 amino acids. Germline lookup yields CDR1 PRHDT and CDR2 FYEKMQ (reference sequence). The CDR3 spells CASSPRRLAGSTDTQYF. The CDR3 DNA is TGTGCCAGCAGCCCTCGCCGACTAGCGGGAAGCACAGATACGCAGTATTTT.

With respect to this clonotype: The junction shows a germline mismatch at one end, possibly a read error. The chain joins TRBV20-1 to TRBJ2-2; possible D gene TRBD2, 5 bases. This CDR3 spans 16 amino acids. CDR1 is DFQATT, CDR2 SNEGSKA, per germline (reference sequence). CDR3 sequence reads: CSARDGSKGDTGELLF. The DNA for the CDR3 is TGCAGTGCTAGAGATGGGAGTAAGGGCGACACCGGGGAGCTGCTTTTT.

This rearrangement joins TRBV5-1 to TRBJ2-5; D unresolved. The CDR3 sequence is 14 residues long. Looked up from germline, CDR1 is SGHRS and CDR2 is YFSETQ. V was cut by 4 bases and J by 5 bases, with 15 bases left in between. The CDR3 here is CASSKNSVGETQYF. CDR3 DNA: TGCGCCAGCAGCAAGAACAGCGTCGGGGAGACCCAGTACTTC.

The genes are TRBV2 and TRBJ2-2; 7 positions match TRBD1. J gave up 4 bases and V 7 bases, and 6 bases lay outside the gene matches. The CDR3 loop spans 14 amino acids. CDR1 is SNHLY, CDR2 FYNNEI, per germline. CDR3 protein: CASTGTGATGELFF. CDR3 DNA: TGTGCCAGCACGGGTACAGGGGCCACCGGGGAGCTGTTTTTT.

This clonotype occurred many times. The rearrangement uses TRBV19 and TRBJ1-5; D gene uncertain. Trimming left V 2 bases short and J 4 bases short, with 9 bases between. The CDR3 totals 14 residues. Per germline, CDR1 LNHDA and CDR2 SQIVND (reference sequence). The CDR3 loop is CASSITPWNQPQHF. CDR3 sequence (DNA): TGTGCCAGTAGTATAACTCCCTGGAATCAGCCCCAGCATTTT.

The chain has TRBV24-1 and TRBJ2-5; 12 positions match TRBD2. Germline V lookup: CDR1 KGHDR, CDR2 SFDVKD. Trimming removed 12 bases from V and 2 bases from J; junction bases left unmatched: 9. The CDR3 spans 15 residues. The CDR3 coding sequence is TGTGCCGTTGACCAGGGACTAGCGGGTCAAGAGACCCAGTACTTC. Its protein is CAVDQGLAGQETQYF.

This clonotype was counted between two and nine times. The chain joins TRBV30 to TRBJ1-6; D is unclear. V was cut by 0 bases and J by 9 bases, with 12 bases left in between. CDR3 length: 14 residues. In germline, CDR1 is GTSNPN, CDR2 SVGIG (reference sequence). In DNA form, the CDR3 reads TGTGCCTGGAGTGTAGAGGTTCCATCTTCACCCCTCCACTTT. It specifies CAWSVEVPSSPLHF. Using reference TRBV30 and TRBJ1-6 for the parts outside the CDR3, the full variable domain is SQTIHQWPATLVQPVGSPLSLECTVEGTSNPNLYWYRQAAGRGLQLLFYSVGIGQISSEVPQNLSASRPQDRQFILSSKKLLLSDSGFYLCAWSVEVPSSPLHFGNGTRLTVT.

The V gene is TRBV10-3, the J gene TRBJ1-1, with D possibly TRBD1 on 6 matching bases. Germline CDR1 and CDR2: ENHRY and SYGVKD. V was pared by 9 bases and J by 4 bases, with 15 bases between. The CDR3 runs 13 residues. The CDR3 DNA reads as TGTGCCATATCAGCGGGAGGGGGCACTGAAGCTTTCTTT. Residues: CAISAGGGTEAFF.

The CDR3 loop is CASSERSDEAFF. In DNA form, the CDR3 reads TGTGCCAGCAGTGAAAGGTCAGACGAAGCTTTCTTT. The V and J genes are TRBV2 and TRBJ1-1; D is ambiguous. This CDR3 spans 12 amino acids. Germline V lookup: CDR1 SNHLY, CDR2 FYNNEI. The V end was cut by 2 bases, the J end by 8 bases, with 9 bases between.

The table lists this clonotype with a few counts. V and J are TRBV20-1 and TRBJ2-1, with TRBD2 matching over 8 bases. The junction had 6 bases not matched to a gene; V was cut back by 0 bases and J by 2 bases. Per the germline V gene, CDR1 is DFQATT and CDR2 is SNEGSKA (reference sequence). The CDR3 extends over 16 amino acids. The CDR3, as DNA: TGCAGTGCTAGAGATCCCCGGACTAGCCCCTACAATGAGCAGTTCTTC. It encodes CSARDPRTSPYNEQFF.

This clonotype was seen many times. The chain carries TRBV19 and TRBJ2-5; D remains ambiguous. The CDR3 totals 15 residues. V lost 3 bases, J lost 1 base, and 12 bases lay in between. CDR1 is LNHDA, CDR2 SQIVND, per germline (reference sequence). The CDR3 region has the DNA TGTGCCAGTAGTATGCTTCCTAGACCCCAAGAGACCCAGTACTTC. Protein: CASSMLPRPQETQYF. Based on the CDR3 plus reference TRBV19 and TRBJ2-5, the full variable domain is DGGITQSPKYLFRKEGQNVTLSCEQNLNHDAMYWYRQDPGQGLRLIYYSQIVNDFQKGDIAEGYSVSREKKESFPLTVTSAQKNPTAFYLCASSMLPRPQETQYFGPGTRLLVL.

The chain employs TRBV11-2 and TRBJ1-2; no firm D call. Germline V gene data show CDR1 as SGHAT and CDR2 as FQNNGV. The CDR3 sequence is 13 residues long. V lost 6 bases and J lost 3, with 11 bases in between. Here the CDR3 reads CASSYNQDYGYTF. The CDR3 DNA reads TGTGCCAGCAGTTACAACCAGGACTATGGCTACACCTTC. Based on the CDR3 plus reference TRBV11-2 and TRBJ1-2, the full variable domain is EAGVAQSPRYKIIEKRQSVAFWCNPISGHATLYWYQQILGQGPKLLIQFQNNGVVDDSQLPKDRFSAERLKGVDSTLKIQPAKLEDSAVYLCASSYNQDYGYTFGSGTRLTVV.

The rearrangement joins TRBV11-2 to TRBJ2-1; D is ambiguous. CDR3 length: 16 amino acids. The germline CDR1 and CDR2 sequences are SGHAT and FQNNGV. V was clipped by 4 bases and J by 0 bases, with 13 bases between them. The CDR3 sequence is CASSSTSVGSYNEQFF. CDR3 bases: TGTGCCAGCAGCTCCACCTCCGTGGGCTCCTACAATGAGCAGTTCTTC.

This rearrangement joins TRBV5-6 to TRBJ2-5, with D uncertain. The CDR3 loop spans 15 amino acids. The ends were cut back, 2 bases at V and 2 bases at J, with 13 bases in the middle. Germline V gene lookup returns CDR1 SGHDT and CDR2 YYEEEE. CDR3 DNA sequence: TGTGCCAGCAGCTTTGGGCGAGTTACTCAAGAGACCCAGTACTTC. Amino acids: CASSFGRVTQETQYF.

This clonotype was recorded at least ten times. This chain uses TRBV19 with TRBJ2-1; D may be TRBD1 (5 bases). The CDR3 has 14 residues. With 5 bases removed from V and 5 bases from J, the gap between germline ends came to 13 bases. Germline CDR1 is LNHDA and CDR2 is SQIVND (reference sequence). The CDR3 nucleotides read TGTGCCAGTAGTCTAAACCCCAGGGACAATGAGCAGTTCTTC. Translation: CASSLNPRDNEQFF.

Only a few counts were recorded for this clonotype. The chain couples TRBV14 to TRBJ2-2; no clear D gene. This CDR3 is 12 amino acids long. Germline CDR1 reads SGHDN; CDR2 reads FVKESK. V gave up 5 bases and J gave up 8 bases, with 9 bases separating them. This chain's CDR3 is CASSWDPGELFF. Written as DNA, the CDR3 is TGTGCCAGCAGCTGGGATCCAGGGGAGCTGTTTTTT. Together with reference TRBV14 and TRBJ2-2, the CDR3 gives the full variable domain: EAGVTQFPSHSVIEKGQTVTLRCDPISGHDNLYWYRRVMGKEIKFLLHFVKESKQDESGMPNNRFLAERTGGTYSTLKVQPAELEDSGVYFCASSWDPGELFFGEGSRLTVL.